These 22 T cell receptor beta chains were all obtained from the same sample, sequenced in a study of blood T cell repertoires in COVID-19. TCRdb keeps only in-frame clones here, not all; method: immunoSEQ multiplex PCR. The table records 140,000 to 150,000 clones, 86% of them present only once. The sample was PBMCs or T cells enriched from blood (not recorded which). The receptors originated from a man aged 50 to 59 who had recovered from COVID-19.

V and J are TRBV9 and TRBJ1-5; 10 positions match TRBD1. Germline values: CDR1 SGDLS, CDR2 YYNGEE. The CDR3 loop spans 16 amino acids. The V and J ends lost 2 bases and 7 bases, in that order; junction bases with no gene match: 9. CDR3 in DNA: TGTGCCAGCAGCGTGGGACAGGGGAGCCCTGAGCAGCCCCAGCATTTT. This codes for CASSVGQGSPEQPQHF.

The chain is built from TRBV7-2 and TRBJ1-2; the match to TRBD1 covers 9 bases. The germline gives CDR1 SGHTA, CDR2 FQGNSA. The CDR3 has 14 residues. V was pared by 3 bases and J by 7 bases, with 6 bases of the junction left unmatched. The CDR3 DNA follows: TGTGCCAGCAGCTTTGCTCCGGGACAGGGTGGCTACACCTTC. It yields the protein CASSFAPGQGGYTF.

The rearrangement links TRBV28 to TRBJ1-5; weak D call: TRBD1 (6 bases). V gave up 10 bases and J gave up 6 bases, with 16 bases separating them. This CDR3 has 13 residues. Per germline, CDR1 MDHEN and CDR2 SYDVKM. The CDR3: CATSGGGGQPQHF. The DNA of the CDR3 is TGTGCCACCTCGGGGGGAGGGGGTCAGCCCCAGCATTTT.

V gene TRBV24-1 combines with J gene TRBJ1-2; 8 nucleotides align to TRBD1. Germline values: CDR1 KGHDR, CDR2 SFDVKD. This CDR3 region has 13 residues. V was pared by 3 bases and J by 8 bases, with 4 bases of the junction left unmatched. CDR3 residues: CATSDKTGEGYTF. CDR3 DNA sequence: TGTGCCACCAGTGATAAGACAGGGGAGGGCTACACCTTC.

This clone was picked up one time. The J gene is TRBJ2-5, the V gene TRBV5-4; 13 nucleotides match TRBD2. CDR1 and CDR2 from the germline V gene are SGHNT and YYREEE (reference sequence). CDR3 length: 18 residues. With 1 base clipped from V and 5 bases from J, the junction kept 11 bases outside the gene matches. CDR3: CASSLFQYTSGGAETQYF. The CDR3 bases are TGTGCCAGCAGCTTGTTTCAGTATACTAGCGGGGGGGCCGAGACCCAGTACTTC.

The chain couples TRBV18 to TRBJ2-7, with TRBD1 matching over 7 bases. The CDR3 extends over 15 amino acids. Unmatched junction bases numbered 4, after V lost 2 bases and J lost 0 bases. CDR1 is KGHSH and CDR2 is LQKENI in the germline V gene. The chain's CDR3 is CASSPRQGVSYEQYF. CDR3 DNA sequence: TGTGCCAGCTCACCAAGACAGGGAGTCTCCTACGAGCAGTACTTC.

The rearrangement uses TRBV5-6 and TRBJ1-3; D call uncertain. V lost 4 bases to trimming and J lost 0 bases, with 17 bases between them. Germline CDR1 SGHDT, CDR2 YYEEEE. This CDR3 spans 17 amino acids. The CDR3 DNA sequence: TGTGCCAGCAGCGCATGGCGGGTTTCCCACTCTGGAAACACCATATATTTT. Translating it yields CASSAWRVSHSGNTIYF.

CDR3 nucleotides: TGTGCCACCAGCAACAGGGATTTTGGGGCCAACGTCCTGACTTTC. It codes for CATSNRDFGANVLTF. V gene TRBV15 combines with J gene TRBJ2-6; D perhaps matches TRBD1 (6 bases). The length of the CDR3 is 15 residues. The germline V gene has CDR1 LNHNV and CDR2 YYDKDF (reference sequence). Trimming took off 4 bases at V and 3 bases at J, with 10 bases between the two ends.

This chain connects TRBV2 to TRBJ1-2, with D possibly matching TRBD1 (5 bases). The germline CDR1 and CDR2 sequences are SNHLY and FYNNEI. The CDR3 covers 14 residues. V lost 5 bases and J 4 bases, leaving 14 bases between the germline ends. CDR3 nucleotide sequence: TGTGCCAGCAGTAAGCAGGGTCCGAGCTATGGCTACACCTTC. Translated, it gives CASSKQGPSYGYTF.

The J gene is TRBJ1-2, the V gene TRBV28, with 7 nucleotides matching TRBD1. This CDR3 contains 14 residues. CDR1 and CDR2 (germline): MDHEN, SYDVKM. The V and J ends lost 7 bases and 5 bases, in that order; junction bases with no gene match: 10. CDR3 loop: CASTTSAGGYGYTF. CDR3 sequence (DNA): TGTGCCAGCACTACCTCCGCAGGGGGATATGGCTACACCTTC.

This sequence joins TRBV2 and TRBJ1-2; D is perhaps TRBD1 (6 bases). V dropped 6 bases and J dropped 5 bases, with 16 bases sitting between them. Germline V gene data show CDR1 as SNHLY and CDR2 as FYNNEI. This CDR3 is 14 amino acids long. The CDR3 is CASSVRRDIYGYTF. The CDR3, as DNA: TGTGCCAGCAGCGTTCGCAGGGACATATATGGCTACACCTTC.

The V call is TRBV28, the J call TRBJ1-2; 7 nucleotides align to TRBD1. Germline V gives CDR1 MDHEN, CDR2 SYDVKM. The CDR3 sequence is 14 residues long. The J segment lost 4 bases and the V segment lost 8 bases, leaving 10 bases of the junction unmatched. The CDR3 DNA sequence: TGTGCCAGCTCTCCCGACAGGGTTCGCTATGGCTACACCTTC. It translates to CASSPDRVRYGYTF.

This rearrangement joins TRBV6-5 to TRBJ1-2; no reliable D call. Trimming removed 0 bases from V and 6 bases from J, with 11 bases in between. CDR3 length: 14 residues. CDR1 is MNHEY and CDR2 is SVGAGI in the germline V gene. The DNA for the CDR3 is TGTGCCAGCAGTTACTCGGAAGGGAGCGATGGCTACACCTTC. It specifies CASSYSEGSDGYTF.

This clone is medium-sized in the sample. The rearrangement links TRBV6-6 to TRBJ2-7; D is perhaps TRBD1 (7 bases). Germline CDR1 and CDR2: MNHNY and SVGAGI (reference sequence). CDR3 size: 13 residues. Deletions cut 6 bases from V and 3 bases from J, with 12 bases between. For the CDR3, the DNA is TGTGCCAGCAGCCCCAGGGGGGACTACGAGCAGTACGTC. Translated, it gives CASSPRGDYEQYV.

The rearrangement uses TRBV24-1 and TRBJ2-5, with TRBD2 matching over 7 bases. Germline CDR1 KGHDR, CDR2 SFDVKD. This CDR3 has 18 residues. Unmatched junction bases numbered 16, after V lost 3 bases and J lost 4 bases. CDR3 in amino acids: CATSDPHRGGSLRETQYF. The CDR3 DNA sequence: TGTGCCACCAGTGATCCCCATCGTGGCGGGAGCCTCCGAGAGACCCAGTACTTC.

The chain links TRBV7-9 to TRBJ2-1, with D possibly being TRBD2 (5 bases). Germline lookup yields CDR1 SEHNR and CDR2 FQNEAQ (reference sequence). With 2 bases removed from V and 2 bases from J, the gap between germline ends came to 16 bases. This CDR3 spans 17 amino acids. The CDR3 nucleotides are TGTGCCAGCAGCTTATATGCGGCGGGCTTTGCCTACAATGAGCAGTTCTTC. It yields the protein CASSLYAAGFAYNEQFF.

The chain employs TRBV24-1 and TRBJ1-2, with a tentative D call TRBD1 (6 bases). CDR1 is KGHDR and CDR2 is SFDVKD in the germline V gene. V lost 4 bases and J lost 0, with 14 bases in between. The CDR3 totals 16 residues. The DNA for the CDR3 is TGTGCCACCAGTGACCGGGACACCCAAACTAACTATGGCTACACCTTC. Residues: CATSDRDTQTNYGYTF.

This clone was counted a single time. The chain uses TRBV7-8 and TRBJ1-1; D gene uncertain. Germline assignment: CDR1 SGHVS and CDR2 FQNEAQ. This CDR3 spans 13 amino acids. The germline V and J ends were trimmed by 5 bases and 5 bases, with 12 bases remaining between them. The CDR3 region has the DNA TGTGCCAGCAGCCCGGCGGGCCATACTGAAGCTTTCTTT. Translated: CASSPAGHTEAFF. The entire variable domain, with the rest obtained from reference TRBV7-8 and TRBJ1-1, is as follows: GAGVSQSPRYKVAKRGQDVALRCDPISGHVSLFWYQQALGQGPEFLTYFQNEAQLDKSGLPSDRFFAERPEGSVSTLKIQRTQQEDSAVYLCASSPAGHTEAFFGQGTRLTVV.

The chain uses TRBV7-6 and TRBJ2-2; 8 nucleotides agree with TRBD2. The CDR3 is made up of 16 amino acids. J gave up 1 base and V 5 bases, and 6 bases lay outside the gene matches. Germline values: CDR1 SGHVS, CDR2 FNYEAQ. The CDR3 DNA sequence: TGTGCCAGCAGCCTAGGCACTAGCGGGAACACCGGGGAGCTGTTTTTT. It specifies CASSLGTSGNTGELFF.

The chain recombines TRBV3-1 (or the pseudogene TRBV3-2) with TRBJ1-2; D call uncertain. In germline, CDR1 is LGHDT, CDR2 YNNKEL (reference sequence). The CDR3 runs to 15 residues. V lost 1 base and J lost 5, with 14 bases in between. CDR3 DNA: TGTGCCAGCAGCCAAGCTCCCGGACGGGGTTATGGCTACACCTTC. This encodes CASSQAPGRGYGYTF.

V gene TRBV2 combines with J gene TRBJ1-5; TRBD1 agrees at 11 bases. J lost 5 bases, V lost 2 bases, and 5 bases had no gene match. This CDR3 spans 16 amino acids. In germline, CDR1 is SNHLY, CDR2 FYNNEI. The CDR3 region is CASSERTGGLYQPQHF. CDR3 sequence (DNA): TGTGCCAGCAGTGAACGGACAGGGGGCTTATATCAGCCCCAGCATTTT.

The rearrangement joins TRBV5-6 to TRBJ1-2, with D possibly being TRBD1 (5 bases). The CDR3 totals 16 residues. Germline CDR1 reads SGHDT; CDR2 reads YYEEEE. Trimming left V 4 bases short and J 7 bases short, with 23 bases between. The CDR3 here is CASSRLSWGSPLGYTF. The CDR3 region has the DNA TGTGCCAGCAGCCGCTTGAGTTGGGGCAGCCCTCTTGGCTACACCTTC.